This T cell receptor (beta chain) is from a study of beta chain features in type 1 diabetes. Study-wide context: Investigators examined more than 90 million sorted cells across all samples. General observations from the study: Whether HLA type influences TCRB rearrangement remained unresolved here. PCR, the amplification step, might favor shorter templates, equally in patients and controls.

For this clone: What it binds is unknown.

V was shortened by 10 bases and J by 5 bases, with 18 bases between the two germline ends. This CDR3 region has 15 residues. The germline gives CDR1 SNHLY, CDR2 FYNNEI. Of the isolated RNA, all was reverse transcribed, and so the sequenced material was expressed TCRB transcripts. Generated by immunoSEQ multiplex PCR, the TCRdb table keeps only in-frame clones and is missing some. The sample carries a few hundred thousand clones, over 8.5% recorded once. The sample was naive CD4+ T cells from blood. This rearrangement joins TRBV2 to TRBJ1-6; tentatively, D is TRBD1 (5 bases). This sequence originates from a woman aged 18-29 years in good health. The CDR3 nucleotides read TGTGCCACCGGACCTGTCGGGGGGAATAATTCACCCCTCCACTTT. Amino acids: CATGPVGGNNSPLHF.